This TCR beta chain originates from a study of cytomegalovirus exposure and HLA in healthy donors (dated by TCRdb to 2016 to 2017). Some background on the complete study: An earlier analysis of 550 to 700 of the donors reported 250 to 300 Gb of sequence data and around 110 million unique TCR beta sequences from about 200 million T cells. Of the roughly 420 genotyped donors, more than 75% were placed in the genetic ancestry cluster associated with self-reported Caucasian donors. About 280 gigabases of sequencing data and around 85 million unique TCR sequences made up an early release that covered some 640 HLA-typed donors. HLA typing covered class I and class II loci at four-digit resolution. To study patterns of TCR occurrence, a later analysis re-analyzed previously published TCR beta repertoires from around 700 donors and added high-resolution HLA genotyping. Besides the first cohort of more than 650 subjects, a separate validation cohort made up of roughly 130 different subjects was used. Donor age, sex, ethnicity and CMV serostatus were collected together with the repertoire data. Every repertoire in the discovery cohort had been generated on one and the same sequencing platform. A later genetic analysis took genome-wide SNP genotypes for about 65% of the 666 donors and used that subset as a discovery cohort. The study combined high-throughput TCR immunosequencing, statistical association of individual TCRs with disease status, and machine learning to predict cytomegalovirus infection status. The number of typed donors differed by locus: about 629-640 for A, B, C, DRB1 and DQB1; 500 to 550 for DQA1; over 600 for DPA1; and roughly 450 for DPB1. In an earlier analysis of around 540 of the donors, high-throughput TCR beta sequencing was used to judge whether each TCR beta V gene segment behaved as functional or pseudogenic. Five DR-DQ haplotypes were handled as single units for association and clustering because linkage in the cohort was strong. The T cell repertoires of some 670 subjects were profiled by immunosequencing and related to cytomegalovirus serostatus. Across 398 genotyped donors of the cohort, an average of 235,054 unique TCR beta nucleotide sequences per donor were sequenced, and 15% to 20% of those sequences were non-productive. Rather than using new phenotypic data, the later analysis identified candidate immune exposures from TCR beta sequences and from how often those sequences occurred across donors. The study was designed to test whether signatures of past pathogen exposure could be identified by cataloging public T cell receptors.

CDR1 and CDR2, looked up from the germline V gene (reference sequence), are SEHNR and FQNEAQ. V is cut by 3 bases and J by 7 bases, and the space between the germline ends is 22 bases. From cysteine to phenylalanine, the CDR3 is 17 amino acids long. The only DNA kept is the CDR3, 51 bases in frame from the first base. The cohort comprised under 700 healthy bone marrow donors. All cohort members were sampled while nominally healthy, although unrecorded immune exposures were likely present. The donor tested CMV seronegative, placing the donor among the 350 or so seronegative members of the cohort. Each donor provided a peripheral blood sample, and peripheral blood mononuclear cells were used for TCR beta sequencing. Genomic DNA was extracted from the blood cell samples with the Qiagen DNeasy Blood Extraction Kit. Receptor libraries were prepared by the immunoSEQ multiplex PCR assay. For the multiplex PCR, a mixture combining 60 forward primers for TCR Vbeta segments and 13 reverse primers for TCR Jbeta segments was used. The CDR3 region of rearranged TCR beta genes was amplified from genomic DNA with a multiplex PCR assay. The amplified TCR beta libraries were sequenced on the Illumina HiSeq System as 87-base-pair reads. The original pipeline was this. A later analysis tallied around 80 million unique TCR beta chains across the 700 or so repertoires, and around 9.9 million of those chains were shared by two or more donors. Raw reads were error-corrected and collapsed into unique sequences by a nearest-neighbor algorithm in which closely related sequences were merged to remove PCR and sequencing errors. CDR3 sequences were aligned to IMGT reference sequences to assign V, D and J gene segments. Each retained sequence needed at least a six-nucleotide match to both a V gene segment and a J gene segment. Rearrangements were called productive when the CDR3 lacked stop codons and stayed in frame with V and J; all others were non-productive. Following IMGT convention, CDR3 was defined as the stretch from the second conserved V-encoded cysteine to the conserved J-encoded phenylalanine. The earlier analysis of 587 of the donors excluded sequences that lacked an unambiguous match to a single V gene segment. An earlier analysis of approximately 590 of the donors called V segments functional above 56.7% productive rearrangements and segregating when the between-donor standard deviation exceeded 5%. A statistical classification framework was built to diagnose cytomegalovirus status from the catalog of TCR beta chain sequences. V and J gene assignment, in a later analysis, came from comparing TCR nucleotide sequences with IMGT/GENE-DB human TR gene sequences. A later analysis assigned CDR3 sequences and most-parsimonious VDJ recombination scenarios with the TCRdist pipeline. In a later analysis, every TCR beta chain was defined by the combination of its CDR3 amino acid sequence and its V-gene family, and reads without a unique V-gene family were dropped. To address suspected cross-contamination and a sequencing artifact, a later analysis removed a few hundred highly shared, low-generation-probability nucleotide sequences. A later analysis calculated a clonal expansion index for each public chain from normalized within-repertoire ranks of inferred template counts. A later analysis computed generation probabilities with a VDJ recombination model fitted to out-of-frame rearrangements, and checked the results against IGoR. A later analysis scored TCR-TCR, TCR-HLA and TCR-CMV co-occurrence with hypergeometric tests, applying a repertoire-size bias correction to TCR pairs. A later analysis estimated false discovery rates by permuting HLA or CMV assignments 20 times. A later analysis grouped co-occurring TCRs with DBSCAN, adding TCRdist sequence similarity when clustering within HLA-allele-positive subsets. Co-occurrence clustering excluded repertoires with fewer than 30,000 or more than 120,000 public chains, plus five with anomalous nucleotide sharing. This immuneACCESS table, as held by TCRdb, lists in-frame sequences with V and J called but not all clones. Of the missing ones, under half trace to an unresolved V gene in checked studies; the others have no known cause. For V, J and clone size, that table is used; D and trimming come from the DNA. This sample has roughly 250,000 clones in its table, and about four fifths of those were observed once. Of the sample, about 0.28% falls within the top ten clones.

The research as a whole found: Roughly uniform sequencing depth across donors was assumed in presence/absence analyses, although this assumption may not hold. Assigning TCR associations to individual alleles was difficult when HLA alleles, especially DR and DQ, strongly co-occurred. Some IMGT-functional V segments, including TRBV6-2 and TRBV6-3, could not be told apart with the 87-base-pair reads, so those segments were excluded. In an earlier analysis of some 500 of the donors, most TCR beta V segments appeared in productive rearrangements about 87% or about 30% of the time, broadly matching IMGT annotations. According to a later analysis, parvovirus B19, influenza, CMV and Epstein-Barr virus appeared linked to several top co-occurrence clusters. A later analysis found that TCR association rates varied across HLA loci, with DRB1 alleles showing the most associated TCRs and HLA-C alleles the fewest. Most CMV-associated TCR beta chains appeared to be HLA-restricted in a later analysis, and the HLA associations seemed to be driven largely by CMV exposure. A later analysis found that HLA-associated TCR beta chains were more clonally expanded and had lower generation probabilities than equally common non-associated chains. A later genetic analysis reported fewer N-insertions in productive TCRs among donors in an Asian-associated ancestry cluster than the roughly 640-donor mean. The sequencing pipeline was judged likely to have produced a cluster of highly shared sequence variants as a technical artifact. Linkage disequilibrium might explain the correlated functional status among segregating V segments, but an unknown experimental factor could not be ruled out. The classifier was reported to diagnose cytomegalovirus status with high specificity and sensitivity in both the original and validation cohorts. V-gene and J-gene trimming of TCR beta chains was associated with a missense DCLRE1C variant in a later genetic analysis, and the association was replicated in an independent cohort. Seventeen rarely observed V segments, including chromosome 9 orphons, were excluded from the earlier analysis of just under 600 of the donors because counts were too low. The only immune exposure information available for the cohort was CMV serostatus. The study listed 164 TCR beta chains as associated with cytomegalovirus. It was suggested by the authors that the approach could potentially be generalized to other disease states and immunological phenotypes. Most TCR sequences were seen in very few donors, while some public TCRs were found in many individuals. A later analysis associated approximately 17,000 TCR beta sequences with specific HLA alleles at a false discovery rate of 0.05. HLA typing was unavailable for some donors at each locus, so association tests used only the typed subset. In this cohort, only TCR beta chains were sequenced, and detectable features were limited by the absence of alpha or paired-chain data. A further reported finding was that TCR beta sequences accurately predicted the HLA-A and HLA-B alleles for most subjects in the first cohort. A few of the identified cytomegalovirus-associated TCR beta chains were confirmed in vitro to be specific for cytomegalovirus antigens.

Note on this clone: The antigen it recognizes is unknown. Base qualities are not recorded, but no much larger clone differs from it by a single base.

The rearranged chain carries TRBV7-9 and TRBJ2-1; the D gene is perhaps TRBD2, from 5 matching bases. The sample was PBMCs. The receptor was derived from a girl aged 2-15 years in good health and CMV-seronegative. In nucleotides, the sequence is TGTGCCAGCAGCTTTTTTAGGGCGGACTGGTGGTGGAATGAGCAGTTCTTC. Its protein reads: CASSFFRADWWWNEQFF.